This TCR beta chain was obtained from a study of blood T cells in healthy people across ages. The second PCR ran roughly 7 to 12 cycles with a sample-barcoded 5' primer and J-beta primers. TCRdb used MiXCR to reprocess the 5' RACE reads, holding one entry per CDR3 protein. Among hundreds of thousands of distinct CDR3 sequences listed, just over 55% were seen once. Note on this clonotype: Its antigen is as yet unknown.

General study findings and limits: Unsorted PBMCs prevented conclusive naive versus antigen-experienced comparison. As age increased, TCR beta diversity per million T cells fell in a roughly linear fashion. Estimates drawn from one million T cells were deemed to understate diversity.

This clonotype originated in a man aged 35-49 years in good health. The sample was blood.

The CDR3 nucleotides read TGTGCCAGCAGCTTGGATGGGACTAGCGGGAGTAGGGGGCAGTTCTTC. Its translation is CASSLDGTSGSRGQFF. This sequence joins TRBV5-5 and TRBJ2-1; the match to TRBD2 covers 14 bases. Germline trimming cut 0 bases from V and 12 bases from J; bases unmatched to any gene: 8. Germline CDR1 reads SGHKS; CDR2 reads YYEKEE (reference sequence). CDR3 length: 16 amino acids. The variable domain in full, with the rest retrieved from reference TRBV5-5 and TRBJ2-1, is DAGVTQSPTHLIKTRGQQVTLRCSPISGHKSVSWYQQVLGQGPQFIFQYYEKEERGRGNFPDRFSARQFPNYSSELNVNALLLGDSALYLCASSLDGTSGSRGQFFGPGTRLTVL.